This TCR beta chain comes out of a study of cytomegalovirus exposure and HLA in healthy donors. The study ran its PCR with 60 Vbeta and 13 Jbeta primers. Only in-frame clones appear in the TCRdb table, and some are missing; sequencing was by immunoSEQ multiplex PCR. The table has 150,000 or so clones, around 79% seen once. The receptor comes from a man aged 50-60 years in good health and CMV-seropositive. Sequencing used PBMCs.

The CDR3 DNA follows: TGCAGTGCTCATACTAGCTCTGAGCAGTTCTTC. Translating gives CSAHTSSEQFF. The rearrangement links TRBV20-1 to TRBJ2-1; possibly TRBD2 for D (6 bases). Germline V gene data show CDR1 as DFQATT and CDR2 as SNEGSKA (reference sequence). Trimming removed 5 bases from V and 9 bases from J, with 11 bases in between. The CDR3 totals 11 residues.